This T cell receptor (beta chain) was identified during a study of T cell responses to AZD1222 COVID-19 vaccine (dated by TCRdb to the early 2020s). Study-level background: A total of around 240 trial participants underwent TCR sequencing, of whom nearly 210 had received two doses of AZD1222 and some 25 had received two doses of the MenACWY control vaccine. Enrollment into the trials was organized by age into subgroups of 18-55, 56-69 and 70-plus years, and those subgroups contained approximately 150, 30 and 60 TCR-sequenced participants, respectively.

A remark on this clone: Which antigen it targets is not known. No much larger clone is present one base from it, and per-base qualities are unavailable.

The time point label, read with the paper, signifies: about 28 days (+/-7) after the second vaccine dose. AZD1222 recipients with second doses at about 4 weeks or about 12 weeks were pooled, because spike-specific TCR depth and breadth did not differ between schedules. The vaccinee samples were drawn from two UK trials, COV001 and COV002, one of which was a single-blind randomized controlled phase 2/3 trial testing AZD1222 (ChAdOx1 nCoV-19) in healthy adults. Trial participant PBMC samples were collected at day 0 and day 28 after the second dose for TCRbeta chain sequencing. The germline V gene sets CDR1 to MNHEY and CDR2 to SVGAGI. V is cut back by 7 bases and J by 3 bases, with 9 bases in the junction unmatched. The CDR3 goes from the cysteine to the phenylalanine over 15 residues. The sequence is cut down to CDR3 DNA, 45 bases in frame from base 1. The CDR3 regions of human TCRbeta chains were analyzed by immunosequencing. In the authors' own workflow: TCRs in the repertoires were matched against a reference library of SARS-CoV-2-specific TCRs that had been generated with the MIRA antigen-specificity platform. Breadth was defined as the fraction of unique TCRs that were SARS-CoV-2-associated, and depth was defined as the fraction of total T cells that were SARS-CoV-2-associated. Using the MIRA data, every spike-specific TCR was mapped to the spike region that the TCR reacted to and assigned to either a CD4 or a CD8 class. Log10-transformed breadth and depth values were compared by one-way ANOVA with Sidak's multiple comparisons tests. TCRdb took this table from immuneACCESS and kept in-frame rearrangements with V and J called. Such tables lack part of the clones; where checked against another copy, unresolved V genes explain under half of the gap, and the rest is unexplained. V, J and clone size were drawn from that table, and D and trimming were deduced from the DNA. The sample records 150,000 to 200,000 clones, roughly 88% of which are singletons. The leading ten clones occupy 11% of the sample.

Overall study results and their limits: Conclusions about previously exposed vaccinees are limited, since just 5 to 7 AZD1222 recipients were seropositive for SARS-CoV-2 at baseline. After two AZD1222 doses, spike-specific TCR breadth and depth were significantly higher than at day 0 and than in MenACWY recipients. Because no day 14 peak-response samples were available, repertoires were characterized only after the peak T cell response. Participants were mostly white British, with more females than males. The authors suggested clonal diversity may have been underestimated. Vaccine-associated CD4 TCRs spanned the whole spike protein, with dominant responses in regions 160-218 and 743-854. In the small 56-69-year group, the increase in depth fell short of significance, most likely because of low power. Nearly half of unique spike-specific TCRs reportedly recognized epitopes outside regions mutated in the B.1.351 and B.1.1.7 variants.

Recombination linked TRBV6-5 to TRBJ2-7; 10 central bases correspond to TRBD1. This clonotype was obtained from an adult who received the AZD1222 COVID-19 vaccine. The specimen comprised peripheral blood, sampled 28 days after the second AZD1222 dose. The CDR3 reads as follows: CASTIFRDRGYEQYF. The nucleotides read TGTGCCAGCACCATCTTCCGGGACAGGGGCTACGAGCAGTACTTC.